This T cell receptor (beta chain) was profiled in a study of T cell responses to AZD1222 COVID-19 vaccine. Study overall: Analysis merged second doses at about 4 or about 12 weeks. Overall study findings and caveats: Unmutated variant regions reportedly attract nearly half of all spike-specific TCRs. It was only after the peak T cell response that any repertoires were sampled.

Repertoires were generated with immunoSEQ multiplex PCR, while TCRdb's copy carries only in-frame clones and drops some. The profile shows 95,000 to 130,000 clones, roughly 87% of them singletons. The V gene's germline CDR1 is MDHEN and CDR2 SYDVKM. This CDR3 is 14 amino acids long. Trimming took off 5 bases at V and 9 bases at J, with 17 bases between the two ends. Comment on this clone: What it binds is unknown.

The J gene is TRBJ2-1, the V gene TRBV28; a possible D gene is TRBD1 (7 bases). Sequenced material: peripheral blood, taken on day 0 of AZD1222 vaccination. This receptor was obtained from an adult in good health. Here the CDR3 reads CASSQGGAVFEQFF. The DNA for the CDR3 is TGTGCCAGCAGTCAGGGGGGAGCGGTGTTTGAGCAGTTCTTC.